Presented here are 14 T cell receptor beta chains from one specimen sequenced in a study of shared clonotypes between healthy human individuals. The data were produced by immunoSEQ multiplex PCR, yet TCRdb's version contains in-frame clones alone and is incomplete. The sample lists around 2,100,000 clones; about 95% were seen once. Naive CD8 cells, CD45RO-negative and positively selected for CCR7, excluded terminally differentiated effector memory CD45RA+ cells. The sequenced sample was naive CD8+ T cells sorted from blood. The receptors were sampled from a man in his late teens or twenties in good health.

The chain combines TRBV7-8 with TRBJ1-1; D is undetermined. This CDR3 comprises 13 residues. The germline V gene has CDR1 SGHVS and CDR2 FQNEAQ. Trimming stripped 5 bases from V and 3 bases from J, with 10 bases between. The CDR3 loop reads CASSAEIYTEAFF. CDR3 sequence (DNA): TGTGCCAGCAGCGCTGAGATATACACTGAAGCTTTCTTT.

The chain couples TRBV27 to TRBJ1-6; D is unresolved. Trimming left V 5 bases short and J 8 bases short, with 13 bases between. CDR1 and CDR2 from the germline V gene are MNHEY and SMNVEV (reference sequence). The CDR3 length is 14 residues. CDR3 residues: CASSRGILDSPLHF. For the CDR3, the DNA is TGTGCCAGCAGTCGAGGGATCTTAGATTCACCCCTCCACTTT.

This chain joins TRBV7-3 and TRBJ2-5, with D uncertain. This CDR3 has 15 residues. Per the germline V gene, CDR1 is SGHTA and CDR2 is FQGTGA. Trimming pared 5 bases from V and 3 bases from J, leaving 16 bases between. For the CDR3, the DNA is TGTGCCAGCAGCCCTGGGGTACAAGATGAAGAGACCCAGTACTTC. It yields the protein CASSPGVQDEETQYF.

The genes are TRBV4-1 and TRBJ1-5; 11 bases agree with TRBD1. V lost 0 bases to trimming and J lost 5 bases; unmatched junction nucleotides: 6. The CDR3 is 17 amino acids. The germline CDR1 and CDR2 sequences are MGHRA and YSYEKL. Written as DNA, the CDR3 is TGCGCCAGCAGCCAAGATGGAGTGGGACAGGGGGATCAGCCCCAGCATTTT. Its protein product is CASSQDGVGQGDQPQHF.

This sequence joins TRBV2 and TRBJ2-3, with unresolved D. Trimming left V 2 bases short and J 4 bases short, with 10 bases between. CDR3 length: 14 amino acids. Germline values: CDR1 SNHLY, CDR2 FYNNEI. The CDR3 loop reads CASSESAWADTQYF. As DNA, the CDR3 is TGTGCCAGCAGTGAATCAGCGTGGGCAGATACGCAGTATTTT.

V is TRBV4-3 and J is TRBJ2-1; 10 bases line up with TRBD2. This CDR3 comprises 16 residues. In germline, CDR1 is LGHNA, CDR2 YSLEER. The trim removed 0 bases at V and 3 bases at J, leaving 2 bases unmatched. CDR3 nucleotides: TGCGCCAGCAGCCAAGATGGGACTAGCGTCTACAATGAGCAGTTCTTC. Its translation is CASSQDGTSVYNEQFF.

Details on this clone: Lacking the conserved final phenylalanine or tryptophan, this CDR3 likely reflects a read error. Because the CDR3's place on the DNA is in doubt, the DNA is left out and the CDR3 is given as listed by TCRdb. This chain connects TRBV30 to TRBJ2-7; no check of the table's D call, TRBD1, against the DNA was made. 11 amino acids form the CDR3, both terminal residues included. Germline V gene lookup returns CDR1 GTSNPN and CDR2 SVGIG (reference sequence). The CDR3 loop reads CAWGPRRMGMP.

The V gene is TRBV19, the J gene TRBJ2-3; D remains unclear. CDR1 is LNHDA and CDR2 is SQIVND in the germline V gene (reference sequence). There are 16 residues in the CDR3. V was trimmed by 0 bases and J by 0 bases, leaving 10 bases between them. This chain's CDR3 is CASSIDSIVSTDTQYF. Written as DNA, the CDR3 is TGTGCCAGTAGTATAGATTCCATCGTAAGCACAGATACGCAGTATTTT.

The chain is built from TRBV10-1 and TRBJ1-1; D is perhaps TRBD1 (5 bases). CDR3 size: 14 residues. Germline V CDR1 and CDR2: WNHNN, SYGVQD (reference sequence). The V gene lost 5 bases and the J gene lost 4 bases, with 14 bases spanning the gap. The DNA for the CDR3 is TGCGCCAGCAGTCCCGTGGGGGAGAGCACTGAAGCTTTCTTT. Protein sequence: CASSPVGESTEAFF.

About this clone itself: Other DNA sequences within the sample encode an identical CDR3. DNA of the CDR3: TGTGCCAGCAGCTATCGAGGGGGAACTGAAGCTTTCTTT. This encodes CASSYRGGTEAFF. The chain recombines TRBV7-9 with TRBJ1-1; D may be TRBD1 (6 bases). Trimming took off 4 bases at V and 5 bases at J, with 11 bases between the two ends. CDR1 and CDR2 from the germline V gene are SEHNR and FQNEAQ (reference sequence). CDR3 length equals 13 residues.

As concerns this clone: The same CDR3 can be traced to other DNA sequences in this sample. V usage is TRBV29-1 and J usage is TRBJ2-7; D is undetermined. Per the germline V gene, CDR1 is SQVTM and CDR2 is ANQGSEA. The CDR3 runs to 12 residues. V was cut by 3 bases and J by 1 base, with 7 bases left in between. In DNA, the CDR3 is TGCAGCGTTGAGTCGGATTCCTACGAGCAGTACTTC. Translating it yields CSVESDSYEQYF.

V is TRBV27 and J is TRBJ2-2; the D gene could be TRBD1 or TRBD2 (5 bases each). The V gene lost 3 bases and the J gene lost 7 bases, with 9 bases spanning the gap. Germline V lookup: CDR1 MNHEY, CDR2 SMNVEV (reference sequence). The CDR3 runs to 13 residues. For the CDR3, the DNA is TGTGCCAGCAGTTTCGGGGCGGACGGGGAGCTGTTTTTT. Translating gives CASSFGADGELFF.

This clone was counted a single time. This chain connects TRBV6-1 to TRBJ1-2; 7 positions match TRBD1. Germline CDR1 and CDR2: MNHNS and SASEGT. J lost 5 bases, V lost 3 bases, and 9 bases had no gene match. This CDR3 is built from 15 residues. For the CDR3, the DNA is TGTGCCAGCAGTGACCCGGACACAGGGGAGTATGGCTACACCTTC. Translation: CASSDPDTGEYGYTF.

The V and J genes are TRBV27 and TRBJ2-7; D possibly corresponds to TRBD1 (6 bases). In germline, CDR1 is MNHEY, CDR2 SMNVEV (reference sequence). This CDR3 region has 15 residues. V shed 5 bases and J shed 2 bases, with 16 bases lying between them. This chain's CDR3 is CASSLDRRSTYEQYF. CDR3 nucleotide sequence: TGTGCCAGCAGTCTCGACAGGAGGTCTACCTACGAGCAGTACTTC.